This TCR beta chain is drawn from a study of regulatory T cells in long-lasting Graves disease. Study-wide results and limits: A greater number of public clonotypes (under 3,000) was shared by persistent patients than by new patients (approximately 910).

Germline values: CDR1 LNHDA, CDR2 SQIVND (reference sequence). CDR3 length: 15 amino acids. V lost 6 bases and J 2 bases, leaving 15 bases between the germline ends. The time point was: newly diagnosed GD, antithyroid drugs for less than 3 months. RNA from PBMCs was the source of the TCR library. Patients came through an endocrinology department, and that department was in Xi'an, China. Combining iRepertoire HTBI primers with Arm-PCR of CDR3 regions, the authors built TCR beta libraries. TCRdb called the multiplex PCR reads again in MiXCR, with one record for every CDR3 protein. The sample has 250,000 to 400,000 distinct CDR3 sequences, 15% to 20% seen once. With respect to this clonotype: The antigen remains undetermined.

The chain joins TRBV19 to TRBJ2-3; possible D gene TRBD1, 5 bases. The source is a female donor with Graves disease. The sample in question was peripheral blood mononuclear cells (PBMCs), obtained at new diagnosis, from a patient treated with antithyroid drugs. This CDR3 reads CASRDGHFNTDTQYF. CDR3 DNA: TGTGCCAGTAGAGACGGACACTTTAACACAGATACGCAGTATTTT.